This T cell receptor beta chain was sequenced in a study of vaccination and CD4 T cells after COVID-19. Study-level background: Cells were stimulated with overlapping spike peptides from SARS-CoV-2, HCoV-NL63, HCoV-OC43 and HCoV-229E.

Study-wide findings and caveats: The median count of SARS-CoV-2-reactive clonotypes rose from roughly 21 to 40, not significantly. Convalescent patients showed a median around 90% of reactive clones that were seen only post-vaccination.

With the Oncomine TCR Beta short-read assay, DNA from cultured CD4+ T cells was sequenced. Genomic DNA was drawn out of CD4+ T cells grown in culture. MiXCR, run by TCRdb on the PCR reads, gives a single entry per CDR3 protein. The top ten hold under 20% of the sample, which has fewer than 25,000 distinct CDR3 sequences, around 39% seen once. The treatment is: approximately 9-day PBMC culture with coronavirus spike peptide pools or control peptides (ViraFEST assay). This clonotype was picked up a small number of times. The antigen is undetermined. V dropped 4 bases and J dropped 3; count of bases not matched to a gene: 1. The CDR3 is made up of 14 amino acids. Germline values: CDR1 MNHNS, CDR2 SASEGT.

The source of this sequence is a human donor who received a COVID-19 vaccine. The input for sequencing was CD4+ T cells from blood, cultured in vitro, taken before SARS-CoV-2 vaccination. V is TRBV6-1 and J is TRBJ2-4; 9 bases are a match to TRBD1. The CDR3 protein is CASSGTGVKNIQYF. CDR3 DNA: TGTGCCAGCAGTGGGACAGGGGTCAAAAACATTCAGTACTTC.